This TCR beta chain was identified during a study of blood T cells in healthy people across ages. Study results and caveats: With unsorted PBMCs, a conclusive comparison of naive versus antigen-experienced cells was not possible. Higher diversity and more naive CD4+ cells were features of long-lived donors, compared to aged donors. Per-million-T-cell TCR beta diversity fell roughly linearly with age.

This clonotype was observed once. The antigen remains unidentified. For every donor, a draw yielded ten milliliters of peripheral blood. With 8 bases removed from V and 3 bases from J, the gap between germline ends came to 14 bases. The length of the CDR3 is 14 residues. CDR1 SGHVS and CDR2 FQNEAQ come from the germline V gene. A sample-barcoded 5' primer and a J-beta primer mix were used in a second PCR of about 6 to 12 cycles. Each CDR3 protein gets one entry after TCRdb re-called the 5' RACE reads with MiXCR. The profile shows roughly 800,000 distinct CDR3 sequences, roughly 64% of them singletons. The chain recombines TRBV7-8 with TRBJ2-1; tentative D call: TRBD1 (5 bases). The origin of this receptor is a man younger than 40 in good health. The sequenced sample consisted of blood. In nucleotides, the CDR3 is TGTGCCAGCGCCCTTAGGGGTTTCTACAATGAGCAGTTCTTC. It specifies CASALRGFYNEQFF.